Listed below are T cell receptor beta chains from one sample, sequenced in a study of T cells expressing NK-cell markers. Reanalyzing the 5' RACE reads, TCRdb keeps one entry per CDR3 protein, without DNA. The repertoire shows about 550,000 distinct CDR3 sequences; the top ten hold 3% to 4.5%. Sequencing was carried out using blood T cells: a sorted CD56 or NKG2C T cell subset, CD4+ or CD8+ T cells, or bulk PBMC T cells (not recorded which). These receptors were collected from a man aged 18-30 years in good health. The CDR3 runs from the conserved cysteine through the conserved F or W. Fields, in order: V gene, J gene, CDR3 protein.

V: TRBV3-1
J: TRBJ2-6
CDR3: CASSSRHIAYSGANVLTF

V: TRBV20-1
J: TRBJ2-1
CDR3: CSATRRGGSSYNEQFF

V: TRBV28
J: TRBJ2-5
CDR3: CASTPSGIFQETQYF

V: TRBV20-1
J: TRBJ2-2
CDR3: CSARDRGWRANTGELFF

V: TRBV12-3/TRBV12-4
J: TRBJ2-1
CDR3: CASSLEGAREQFF

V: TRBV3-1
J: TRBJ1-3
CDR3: CASSPFSVVPIYF

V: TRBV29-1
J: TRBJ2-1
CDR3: CSVVATSGIYEQFF

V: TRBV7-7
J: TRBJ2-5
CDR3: CASSPTVMGQETQYF

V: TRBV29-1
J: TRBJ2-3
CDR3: CSVKQGINRNGDTQYF

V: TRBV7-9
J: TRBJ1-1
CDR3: CASSTQGSLTEAFF

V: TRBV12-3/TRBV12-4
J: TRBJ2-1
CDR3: CASSSGRVGHNEQFF

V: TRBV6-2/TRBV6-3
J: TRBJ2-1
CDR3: CASSYRGQGYNEQFF

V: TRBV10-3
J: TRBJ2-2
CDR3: CATYGREGLDTGELFF

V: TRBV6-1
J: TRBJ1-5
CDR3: CASKPTGENQPQHF

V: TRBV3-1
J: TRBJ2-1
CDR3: CASSQDQPSPGLAASYNEQFF

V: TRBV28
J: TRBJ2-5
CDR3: CASTRQGRETQYF

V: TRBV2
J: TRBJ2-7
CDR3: CASFSSAPYEQYF

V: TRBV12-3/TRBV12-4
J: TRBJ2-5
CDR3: CASSFMGGPKVETQYF

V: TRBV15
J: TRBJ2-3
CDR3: CATSSGSLAGGTTDTQYF

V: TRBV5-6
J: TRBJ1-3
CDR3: CASSLGPVNSGNTIYF

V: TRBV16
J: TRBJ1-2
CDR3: CASSLQKIPGGYTF

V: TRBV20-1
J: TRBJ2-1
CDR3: CSADGVTVYNEQFF

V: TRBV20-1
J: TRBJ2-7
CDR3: CSASGGPSSYEQYF

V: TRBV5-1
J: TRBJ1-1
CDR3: CASSLQVQGADEAFF

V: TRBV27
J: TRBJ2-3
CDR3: CASSLGLAGGVRTDTQYF

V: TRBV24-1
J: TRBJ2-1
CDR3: CATSVQGLASPYNEQFF

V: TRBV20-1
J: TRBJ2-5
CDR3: CSASVPSLETQYF

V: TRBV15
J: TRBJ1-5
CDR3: CATSREGRGHQPQHF

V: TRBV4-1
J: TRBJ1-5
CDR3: CASSQLGNQPQHF

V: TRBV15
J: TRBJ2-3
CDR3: CATSRARGDTQYF

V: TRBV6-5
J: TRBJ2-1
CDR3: CASNREGSYNEQFF

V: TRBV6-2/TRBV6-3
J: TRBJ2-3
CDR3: CASSWGRGRLKDTQYF

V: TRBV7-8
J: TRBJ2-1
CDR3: CASSFGRGSGNEQFF

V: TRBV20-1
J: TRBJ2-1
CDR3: CSASSLAESSYNEQFF

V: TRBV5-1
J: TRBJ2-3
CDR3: CASSSRDSSGRRGGTDTQYF